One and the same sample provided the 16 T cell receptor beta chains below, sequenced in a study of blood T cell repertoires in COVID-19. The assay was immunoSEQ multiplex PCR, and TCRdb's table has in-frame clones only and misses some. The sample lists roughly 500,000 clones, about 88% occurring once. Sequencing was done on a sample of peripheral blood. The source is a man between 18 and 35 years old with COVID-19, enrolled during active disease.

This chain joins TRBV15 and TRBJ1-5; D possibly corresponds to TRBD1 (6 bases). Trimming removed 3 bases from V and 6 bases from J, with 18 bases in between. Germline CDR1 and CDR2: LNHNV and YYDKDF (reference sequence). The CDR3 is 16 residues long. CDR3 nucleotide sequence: TGTGCCACCAGCAGGAGTCTGGACAGCTCCAGTCAGCCCCAGCATTTT. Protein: CATSRSLDSSSQPQHF.

The CDR3 sequence is CASSWTEGSNYGYTF. CDR3 DNA sequence: TGTGCCAGCAGTTGGACAGAGGGATCTAACTATGGCTACACCTTC. The chain joins TRBV28 to TRBJ1-2; tentative D call: TRBD1 (6 bases). Germline V gives CDR1 MDHEN, CDR2 SYDVKM. The V and J ends lost 4 bases and 0 bases respectively, with 12 bases between them. The CDR3 totals 15 residues.

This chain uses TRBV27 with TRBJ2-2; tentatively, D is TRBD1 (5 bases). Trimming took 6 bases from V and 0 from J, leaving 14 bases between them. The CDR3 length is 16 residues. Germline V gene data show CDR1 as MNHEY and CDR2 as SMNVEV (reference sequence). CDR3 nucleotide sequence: TGTGCCAGCAGGGTAACAGGTTCTCCGAACACCGGGGAGCTGTTTTTT. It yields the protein CASRVTGSPNTGELFF.

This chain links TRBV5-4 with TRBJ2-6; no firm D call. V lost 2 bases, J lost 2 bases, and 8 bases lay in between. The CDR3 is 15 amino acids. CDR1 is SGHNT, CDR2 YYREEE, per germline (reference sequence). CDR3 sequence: CASSFPGTGANVLTF. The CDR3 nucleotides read TGTGCCAGCAGCTTCCCGGGTACTGGGGCCAACGTCCTGACTTTC.

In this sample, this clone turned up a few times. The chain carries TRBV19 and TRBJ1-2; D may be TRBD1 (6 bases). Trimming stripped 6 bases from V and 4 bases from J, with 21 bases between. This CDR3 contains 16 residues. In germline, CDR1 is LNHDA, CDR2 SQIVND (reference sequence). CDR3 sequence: CASRDTGQRTTYGYTF. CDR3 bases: TGTGCCAGTAGGGACACAGGACAGAGAACAACCTATGGCTACACCTTC.

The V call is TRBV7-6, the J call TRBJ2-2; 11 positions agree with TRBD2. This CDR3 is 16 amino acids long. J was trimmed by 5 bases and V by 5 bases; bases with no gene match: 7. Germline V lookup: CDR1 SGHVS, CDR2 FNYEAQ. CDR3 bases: TGTGCCAGCAGCCTCTTAGCGGGAGGGAAGACCGGGGAGCTGTTTTTT. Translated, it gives CASSLLAGGKTGELFF.

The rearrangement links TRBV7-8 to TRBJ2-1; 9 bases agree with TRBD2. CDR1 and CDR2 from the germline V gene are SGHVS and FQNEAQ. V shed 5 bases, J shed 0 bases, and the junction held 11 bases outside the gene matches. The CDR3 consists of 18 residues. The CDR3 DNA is TGTGCCAGCAGCCCATTACTAGCGGGTTATAGCTCCTACAATGAGCAGTTCTTC. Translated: CASSPLLAGYSSYNEQFF.

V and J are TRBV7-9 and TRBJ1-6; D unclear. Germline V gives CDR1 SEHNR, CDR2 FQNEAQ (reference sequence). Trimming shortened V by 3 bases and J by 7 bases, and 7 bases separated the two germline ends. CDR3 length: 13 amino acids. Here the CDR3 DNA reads TGTGCCAGCAGCTTCAGCGACAATTCACCCCTCCACTTT. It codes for CASSFSDNSPLHF. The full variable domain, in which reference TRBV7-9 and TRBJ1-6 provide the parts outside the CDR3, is DTGVSQNPRHKITKRGQNVTFRCDPISEHNRLYWYRQTLGQGPEFLTYFQNEAQLEKSRLLSDRFSAERPKGSFSTLEIQRTEQGDSAMYLCASSFSDNSPLHFGNGTRLTVT.

CDR3 bases: TGTGCCAGCAGCTTAGATCGAGGGCCTAGCGGGGTCTACGAGCAGTACTTC. The encoded protein is CASSLDRGPSGVYEQYF. The chain is built from TRBV11-2 and TRBJ2-7; the match to TRBD2 covers 9 bases. This CDR3 region has 17 residues. V dropped 0 bases and J dropped 3; count of bases not matched to a gene: 9. Per the germline V gene, CDR1 is SGHAT and CDR2 is FQNNGV.

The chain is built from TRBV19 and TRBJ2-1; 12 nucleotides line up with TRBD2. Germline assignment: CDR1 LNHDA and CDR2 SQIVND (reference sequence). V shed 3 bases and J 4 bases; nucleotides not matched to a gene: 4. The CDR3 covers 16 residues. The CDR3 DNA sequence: TGTGCCAGTAGTATCGGACTAGCGGGACCATACAATGAGCAGTTCTTC. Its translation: CASSIGLAGPYNEQFF.

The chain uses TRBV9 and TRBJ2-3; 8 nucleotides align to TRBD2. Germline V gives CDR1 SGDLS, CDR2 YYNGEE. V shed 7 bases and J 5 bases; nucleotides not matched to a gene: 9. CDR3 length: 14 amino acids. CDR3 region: CASSYGLAKDTQYF. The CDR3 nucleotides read TGTGCCAGCTCTTACGGACTAGCTAAAGATACGCAGTATTTT.

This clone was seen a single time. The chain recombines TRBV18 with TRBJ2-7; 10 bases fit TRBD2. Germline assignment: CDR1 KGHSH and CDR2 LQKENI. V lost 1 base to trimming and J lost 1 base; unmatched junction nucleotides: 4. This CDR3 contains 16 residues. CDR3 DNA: TGTGCCAGCTCACCACAGGAGGGACTAGCGTCCTACGAGCAGTACTTC. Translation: CASSPQEGLASYEQYF.

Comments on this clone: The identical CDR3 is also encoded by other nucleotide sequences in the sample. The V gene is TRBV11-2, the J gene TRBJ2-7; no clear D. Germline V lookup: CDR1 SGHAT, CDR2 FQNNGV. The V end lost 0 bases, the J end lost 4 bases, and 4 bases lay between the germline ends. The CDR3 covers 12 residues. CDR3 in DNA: TGTGCCAGCAGCTTAGATCGTTACGAGCAGTACTTC. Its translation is CASSLDRYEQYF.

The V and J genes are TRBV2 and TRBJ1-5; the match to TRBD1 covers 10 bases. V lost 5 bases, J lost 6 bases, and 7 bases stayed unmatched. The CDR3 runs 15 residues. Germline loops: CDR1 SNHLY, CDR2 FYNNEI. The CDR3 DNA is TGTGCCAGCAGTAACCGGGACAGGGGCAGTCAGCCCCAGCATTTT. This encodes CASSNRDRGSQPQHF.

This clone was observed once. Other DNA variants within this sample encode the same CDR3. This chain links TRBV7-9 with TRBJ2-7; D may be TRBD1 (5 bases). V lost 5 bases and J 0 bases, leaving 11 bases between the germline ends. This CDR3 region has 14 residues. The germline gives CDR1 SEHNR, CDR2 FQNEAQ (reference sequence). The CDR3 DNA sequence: TGTGCCAGCAGCCTCCAGGGCTACTCCTACGAGCAGTACTTC. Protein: CASSLQGYSYEQYF.

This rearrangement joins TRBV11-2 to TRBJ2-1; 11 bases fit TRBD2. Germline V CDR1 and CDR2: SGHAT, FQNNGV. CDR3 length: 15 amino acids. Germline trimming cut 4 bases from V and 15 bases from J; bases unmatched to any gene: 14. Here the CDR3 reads CASSSQTSGGRVAFF. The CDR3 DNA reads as TGTGCCAGCAGCTCCCAAACTAGCGGGGGCAGGGTGGCGTTCTTC.